Shown below are 16 T cell receptor beta chains from a single sample sequenced in a study of identical twins. TCRdb re-called the 5' RACE reads through MiXCR, storing one row per CDR3 protein. The sample holds a few hundred thousand distinct CDR3 sequences, roughly 9.5% seen once. In addition, the sample was reused for a study of yellow fever vaccine responses in identical twins.

The sequencing input was PBMCs. The receptors here all came from a woman between 18 and 29 years old in good health.

This chain links TRBV6-2 or TRBV6-3 with TRBJ2-1, with TRBD2 matching 16 bases. Per germline, CDR1 MNHEY and CDR2 SVGEGT. CDR3 size: 15 residues. The junction had 6 bases not matched to a gene; V was cut back by 6 bases and J by 10 bases. The CDR3 is CASSQGLAGGGEQFF. The CDR3 DNA is TGTGCCAGCAGCCAGGGACTAGCGGGAGGGGGGGAGCAGTTCTTC.

Many counts were recorded for this clonotype. The gene calls are TRBV12-3 or TRBV12-4 and TRBJ2-7; weak D call: TRBD1 (5 bases). This CDR3 has 11 amino acids. With 8 bases removed from V and 3 bases from J, the gap between germline ends came to 8 bases. As DNA, the CDR3 is TGTGCCAGCGCCAGGGACTACGAGCAGTACTTC. The encoded protein is CASARDYEQYF.

The table lists this clonotype with many counts. The genes are TRBV29-1 and TRBJ2-1, with TRBD1 matching over 12 bases. V was pared by 7 bases and J by 6 bases, with 4 bases of the junction left unmatched. In germline, CDR1 is SQVTM, CDR2 ANQGSEA. The CDR3 spans 13 residues. CDR3 loop: CSAGTGGLNEQFF. Written as DNA, the CDR3 is TGCAGCGCCGGGACAGGGGGCCTCAATGAGCAGTTCTTC.

This clonotype was observed many times. The V call is TRBV13, the J call TRBJ2-1; 8 bases are shared with TRBD2. V shed 1 base, J shed 3 bases, and the junction held 5 bases outside the gene matches. CDR3 length: 16 amino acids. The germline gives CDR1 PRHDT, CDR2 FYEKMQ (reference sequence). The CDR3 reads CASSLVGTRGYNEQFF. The DNA for the CDR3 is TGTGCCAGCAGCTTAGTCGGGACTAGAGGCTACAATGAGCAGTTCTTC.

This clonotype has a count of ten or more. The rearrangement joins TRBV6-2 or TRBV6-3 to TRBJ1-1, with a possible D match to TRBD1 (5 bases). The CDR3 is made up of 13 amino acids. Germline V gene lookup returns CDR1 MNHEY and CDR2 SVGEGT. V was clipped by 2 bases and J by 2 bases, with 6 bases between them. CDR3 sequence (DNA): TGTGCCAGCAGTTACCGGGACAACACTGAAGCTTTCTTT. Translating gives CASSYRDNTEAFF.

This clonotype has a count of ten or more. J is TRBJ2-7 and V is TRBV7-9; D unresolved. Between the trimmed V and J ends, which lost 5 bases and 4 bases, there was a span of 12 bases. Per the germline V gene, CDR1 is SEHNR and CDR2 is FQNEAQ (reference sequence). This CDR3 has 13 amino acids. CDR3 amino acids: CASSPKFPYEQYF. CDR3 DNA: TGTGCCAGCAGCCCGAAGTTTCCATACGAGCAGTACTTC.

The sample holds many counts of this clonotype. V and J are TRBV3-1 and TRBJ2-7, with D possibly being TRBD1 (6 bases). Germline assignment: CDR1 LGHDT and CDR2 YNNKEL (reference sequence). With 6 bases removed from V and 3 bases from J, the gap between germline ends came to 18 bases. This CDR3 comprises 15 residues. CDR3 nucleotides: TGTGCCAGCAGTCCCGACGGCAGGGGAATCTACGAGCAGTACTTC. Residues: CASSPDGRGIYEQYF.

The chain employs TRBV12-3 or TRBV12-4 and TRBJ2-7; 8 nucleotides agree with TRBD1. V dropped 5 bases and J dropped 7; count of bases not matched to a gene: 10. CDR3 length equals 14 residues. The CDR3 protein is CASSGGDRGQEQYF. The CDR3 DNA reads TGTGCCAGCAGTGGGGGTGACAGGGGTCAAGAGCAGTACTTC.

A remark on this clonotype: A much larger clonotype is one base distant, so this may be a read error. This rearrangement joins TRBV7-2 to TRBJ2-5; the match to TRBD1 covers 12 bases. This CDR3 comprises 15 residues. The germline CDR1 and CDR2 sequences are SGHTA and FQGNSA. The CDR3 DNA follows: TGTGTCAGCAGCTTATGGGACAGGGGGCGAGAGACCCAGTACTTC. Encoded protein: CVSSLWDRGRETQYF.

This clonotype was recorded a few times. The genes are TRBV2 and TRBJ2-1; D may correspond to TRBD1 or TRBD2 (7 bases each). V was shortened by 6 bases and J by 3 bases, with 21 bases between the two germline ends. Germline assignment: CDR1 SNHLY and CDR2 FYNNEI. This CDR3 contains 17 residues. Here the CDR3 reads CASSRGGNDWGYNEQFF. CDR3 sequence (DNA): TGTGCCAGCAGCAGGGGGGGGAACGATTGGGGCTACAATGAGCAGTTCTTC.

The chain recombines TRBV7-9 with TRBJ1-6; D is undetermined. The CDR3 is made up of 14 amino acids. The V gene's germline CDR1 is SEHNR and CDR2 FQNEAQ (reference sequence). V lost 1 base to trimming and J lost 11 bases, with 12 bases between them. The CDR3 region is CASSLDGELPPLHF. The CDR3 DNA is TGTGCCAGCAGCTTAGATGGGGAATTGCCACCCCTCCACTTT.

This clonotype was counted ten times or more. DNA for the CDR3: TGTGCCAGCAGGGCTAGCGGGAGAGGGGAGTTCTTC. It is translated as CASRASGRGEFF. This chain links TRBV12-3 or TRBV12-4 with TRBJ2-1; 10 positions agree with TRBD2. This CDR3 contains 12 residues. V lost 6 bases, J lost 14 bases, and 7 bases stayed unmatched.

This clonotype was counted at least ten times. The chain has TRBV7-2 and TRBJ2-1; TRBD1 aligns across 7 bases. The CDR3 runs to 16 residues. Trimming cost V 4 bases and J 3 bases; bases outside gene matches: 9. Germline V gene data show CDR1 as SGHTA and CDR2 as FQGNSA. The CDR3 protein is CASSSAGTEVYNEQFF. CDR3 DNA sequence: TGTGCCAGCAGCTCGGCCGGGACAGAAGTCTACAATGAGCAGTTCTTC.

V and J are TRBV7-6 and TRBJ2-1, with 7 bases fitting TRBD2. From germline, CDR1 is SGHVS and CDR2 FNYEAQ. There are 15 residues in the CDR3. The junction had 7 bases not matched to a gene; V was cut back by 2 bases and J by 6 bases. CDR3 bases: TGTGCCAGCAGCTTAACTGGACTAGGAGTCAATGAGCAGTTCTTC. It encodes CASSLTGLGVNEQFF.

The gene calls are TRBV10-1 and TRBJ2-1, with 10 bases matching TRBD1. V was clipped by 4 bases and J by 4 bases; unmatched bases: 4. The CDR3 has 15 residues. The germline V gene has CDR1 WNHNN and CDR2 SYGVQD (reference sequence). CDR3 sequence (DNA): TGCGCCAGCAGTGGACAGGGGGCTGCGTACAATGAGCAGTTCTTC. Protein sequence: CASSGQGAAYNEQFF.

The sample holds many counts of this clonotype. The rearrangement links TRBV27 to TRBJ2-5, with 7 nucleotides matching TRBD2. J was trimmed by 5 bases and V by 4 bases; bases with no gene match: 10. CDR1 is MNHEY, CDR2 SMNVEV, per germline (reference sequence). The CDR3 spans 15 residues. CDR3 sequence reads: CASSSGTTEGETQYF. DNA for the CDR3: TGTGCCAGCAGTTCCGGGACTACGGAGGGGGAGACCCAGTACTTC.